This is a list of T cell receptor beta chains from one sample in a study of blood T cell repertoires in COVID-19. Sequencing used immunoSEQ multiplex PCR; TCRdb keeps in-frame clones, though not all of them. The sample contains a few hundred thousand clones, approximately 90% of which appear only once. Specimen: PBMCs or T cells enriched from blood (not recorded which). These receptors were obtained from a woman aged 60 to 75 in a cohort exposed to, infected with or recovered from COVID-19 (not recorded which). The CDR3 runs from the conserved cysteine through the conserved F or W. Each record gives: D gene, clone size, J gene, CDR3 length, V gene, CDR3 protein, CDR3 DNA. A D gene is named only where the DNA matches it firmly. Expanded clones get a size class; other rows say once, few or many, or leave the size out.

TRBD1	once	TRBJ1-5	19	TRBV7-4	CASSFGTGWDNLSNQPQHF	TGTGCCAGCAGCTTTGGGACAGGGTGGGATAATCTTAGCAATCAGCCCCAGCATTTT
TRBD1	.	TRBJ2-1	17	TRBV9	CASSVATGGRQENEQFF	TGTGCCAGCAGCGTAGCCACAGGGGGGCGGCAAGAAAATGAGCAGTTCTTC
TRBD2	.	TRBJ2-5	15	TRBV28	CASTPGGVRQETQYF	TGTGCCAGCACCCCGGGGGGGGTTAGACAAGAGACCCAGTACTTC
TRBD1	.	TRBJ1-2	12	TRBV19	CATRTGFDGYTF	TGTGCCACTAGGACAGGTTTTGATGGCTACACCTTC
.	.	TRBJ1-5	14	TRBV19	CASGADRRNQPQHF	TGTGCCAGTGGGGCGGACAGACGAAATCAGCCCCAGCATTTT
.	.	TRBJ2-2	14	TRBV7-3	CASSLMRETGELFF	TGTGCCAGCAGCTTAATGAGGGAAACCGGGGAGCTGTTTTTT
.	.	TRBJ2-1	15	TRBV4-2	CASSQDTGVRNEQFF	TGTGCCAGCAGCCAAGATACCGGAGTTAGGAATGAGCAGTTCTTC
.	few	TRBJ2-1	15	TRBV10-2	CASSPTGNLYNEQFF	TGCGCCAGCAGTCCCACCGGGAACCTATACAATGAGCAGTTCTTC
.	.	TRBJ2-5	11	TRBV3-1/TRBV3-2	CASSLSETQYF	TGTGCCAGCAGCCTTTCGGAGACCCAGTACTTC
TRBD1	few	TRBJ1-1	15	TRBV3-1/TRBV3-2	CASSQEQTGAPEAFF	TGTGCCAGCAGCCAAGAACAGACAGGGGCCCCAGAAGCTTTCTTT
.	.	TRBJ1-2	17	TRBV4-1	CASSQAPEVTTNYGYTF	TGCGCCAGCAGCCAAGCCCCCGAGGTTACAACTAACTATGGCTACACCTTC
TRBD1	.	TRBJ2-3	16	TRBV28	CASSHRGRGRTDTQYF	TGTGCCAGCAGTCACAGGGGGCGAGGAAGGACAGATACGCAGTATTTT
.	.	TRBJ1-3	14	TRBV21-1	CASSKGHVGNTIYF	TGTGCCAGCAGCAAAGGACATGTTGGAAACACCATATATTTT
.	.	TRBJ1-1	13	TRBV19	CASSIRANTEAFF	TGTGCCAGTAGTATCAGGGCGAACACTGAAGCTTTCTTT
.	.	TRBJ2-3	13	TRBV5-6	CASSDRFPDTQYF	TGTGCCAGCAGCGATCGGTTTCCAGATACGCAGTATTTT
TRBD1	.	TRBJ2-7	13	TRBV19	CASSFQGAYEQYF	TGTGCCAGTAGTTTTCAGGGGGCCTACGAGCAGTACTTC
TRBD1	.	TRBJ2-3	18	TRBV24-1	CATSAPLARGLVTDTQYF	TGTGCCACCAGTGCTCCACTTGCCAGGGGGTTGGTCACAGATACGCAGTATTTT
TRBD1	.	TRBJ2-7	16	TRBV19	CASSRDTGASSYEQYF	TGTGCCAGTAGTAGGGATACAGGGGCGAGCTCCTACGAGCAGTACTTC
.	.	TRBJ2-5	12	TRBV3-1/TRBV3-2	CASSQRPGTQYF	TGTGCCAGCAGCCAGAGGCCGGGGACCCAGTACTTC